This section outlines one TCR beta chain sequence together with its context. Its antigen is still unknown. The data were obtained in a study of T cells in Graves' hyperthyroidism and ophthalmopathy. Study background: Initial diagnosis, before any treatment, was when peripheral blood was collected.

Researchers amplified the TCR beta CDR3 regions from RNA transcripts. First-round RT-PCR with HTBI primers amplified the TCR CDR3 region. TCRdb reanalysed the multiplex PCR reads using MiXCR and keeps one entry per CDR3 protein. The sample has about 840,000 distinct CDR3 sequences; around 39% are singletons. Study-wide findings and caveats: Ophthalmopathy prediction by the model preceded onset by a median roughly 6 months. Among thyroid clonotypes expanded above 0.001, most also appeared in blood.

This CDR3 is 15 amino acids long. The V end was cut by 3 bases, the J end by 1 base, with 13 bases between. Germline loops: CDR1 SGHRS, CDR2 YFSETQ. Patients between 18 and 65 years old had hyperthyroidism, newly diagnosed and lasting under 2 months. The material sequenced was blood. The chain links TRBV5-1 to TRBJ1-2, with D unresolved. This TCR came from a man younger than 35 with Graves' hyperthyroidism. The CDR3: CASSYDGGNNYGYTF. DNA for the CDR3: TGCGCCAGCAGCTACGACGGAGGAAATAACTATGGCTACACCTTC.